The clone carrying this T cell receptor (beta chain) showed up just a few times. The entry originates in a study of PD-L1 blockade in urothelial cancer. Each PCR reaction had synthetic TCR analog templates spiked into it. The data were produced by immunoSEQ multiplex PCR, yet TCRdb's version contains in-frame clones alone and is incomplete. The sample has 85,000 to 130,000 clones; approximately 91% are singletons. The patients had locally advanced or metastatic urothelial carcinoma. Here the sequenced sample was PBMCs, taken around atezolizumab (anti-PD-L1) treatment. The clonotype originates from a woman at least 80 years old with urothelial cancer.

DNA for the CDR3: TGTGCCTGGAGCATCGGTGGAGACACTGAAGCTTTCTTT. Its protein is CAWSIGGDTEAFF. The genes are TRBV30 and TRBJ1-1, with D uncertain. The germline V gene encodes CDR1 GTSNPN and CDR2 SVGIG (reference sequence). The CDR3 has 13 residues. V dropped 3 bases and J dropped 3 bases, with 11 bases sitting between them.